This TCR beta chain was profiled in a study of CD8+CD57+ T cells in acquired aplastic anemia. Across the whole study: Sorted CD4+ and CD8+ cells gave an average of around 3.3 ug of DNA.

Study-wide results and limits: Common to patients and controls were approximately 30 CD8+ CDR3 sequences.

Concerning this clonotype: What it binds is not known. A read error may account for a junction end that differs from germline.

Genomic DNA, the template, was used for profiling of the TCR beta VDJ and CDR3. TCRdb passed the reads through MiXCR, listing each CDR3 protein once. The repertoire holds 200,000 to 250,000 distinct CDR3 sequences, with more than 55% as singletons. The CDR3 is made up of 11 amino acids. Germline CDR1 reads SGHRS; CDR2 reads YFSETQ. Individuals selected for sequencing had exhibited CD8+CD57+ cell expansion on flow cytometry. Sequencing used sorted CD4+, CD8+, or CD8+CD57+ T cells (not recorded which) from PBMCs. The chain has TRBV5-1 and TRBJ2-7; D call uncertain. The TCR sequence derives from a human donor with aplastic anemia. The DNA for the CDR3 is TGTGCCAGTCACTGGGCAAGCGAGCAGTACTTC. It translates to CASHWASEQYF.